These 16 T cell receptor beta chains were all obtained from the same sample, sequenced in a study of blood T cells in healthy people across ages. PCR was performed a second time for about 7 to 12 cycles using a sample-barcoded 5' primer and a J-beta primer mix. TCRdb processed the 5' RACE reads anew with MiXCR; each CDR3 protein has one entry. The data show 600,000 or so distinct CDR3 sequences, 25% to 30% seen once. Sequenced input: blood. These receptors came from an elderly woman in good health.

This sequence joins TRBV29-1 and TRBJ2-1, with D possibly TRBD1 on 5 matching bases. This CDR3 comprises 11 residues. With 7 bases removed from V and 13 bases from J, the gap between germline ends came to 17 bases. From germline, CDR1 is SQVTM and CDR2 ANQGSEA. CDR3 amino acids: CSATGGETQFF. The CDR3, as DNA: TGCAGCGCCACAGGCGGCGAGACCCAGTTCTTC.

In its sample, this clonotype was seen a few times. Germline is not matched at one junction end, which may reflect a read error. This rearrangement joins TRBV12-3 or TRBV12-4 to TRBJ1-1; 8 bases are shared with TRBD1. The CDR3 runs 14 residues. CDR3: CAGRRTGTAMEAFF. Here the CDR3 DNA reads TGTGCCGGCAGACGGACAGGGACCGCAATGGAAGCTTTCTTT.

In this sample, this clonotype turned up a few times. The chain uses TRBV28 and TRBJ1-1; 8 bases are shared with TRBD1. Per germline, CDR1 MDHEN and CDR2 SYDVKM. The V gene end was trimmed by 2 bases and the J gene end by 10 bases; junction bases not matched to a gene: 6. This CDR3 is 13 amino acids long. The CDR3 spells CASSLASTGVAFF. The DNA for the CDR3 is TGTGCCAGCAGTTTAGCCTCGACAGGGGTAGCTTTCTTT. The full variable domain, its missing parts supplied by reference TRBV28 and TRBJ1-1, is DVKVTQSSRYLVKRTGEKVFLECVQDMDHENMFWYRQDPGLGLRLIYFSYDVKMKEKGDIPEGYSVSREKKERFSLILESASTNQTSMYLCASSLASTGVAFFGQGTRLTVV.

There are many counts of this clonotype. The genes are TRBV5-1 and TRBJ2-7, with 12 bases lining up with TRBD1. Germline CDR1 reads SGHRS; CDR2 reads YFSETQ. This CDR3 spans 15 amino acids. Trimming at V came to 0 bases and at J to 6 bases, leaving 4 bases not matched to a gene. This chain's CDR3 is CASSLGGQGAIEQYF. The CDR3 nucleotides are TGCGCCAGCAGCTTGGGGGGACAGGGGGCTATCGAGCAGTACTTC.

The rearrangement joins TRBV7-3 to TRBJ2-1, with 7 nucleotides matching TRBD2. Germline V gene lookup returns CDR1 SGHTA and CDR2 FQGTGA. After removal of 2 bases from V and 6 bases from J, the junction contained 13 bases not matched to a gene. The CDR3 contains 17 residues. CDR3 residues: CASSLLTGGDTGNEQFF. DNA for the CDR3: TGTGCCAGCAGCTTATTAACGGGAGGCGATACAGGCAATGAGCAGTTCTTC.

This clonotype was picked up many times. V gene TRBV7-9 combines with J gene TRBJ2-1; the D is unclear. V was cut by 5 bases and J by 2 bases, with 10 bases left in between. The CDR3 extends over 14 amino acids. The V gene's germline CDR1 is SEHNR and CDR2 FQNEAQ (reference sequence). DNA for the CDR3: TGTGCCAGCAGCCATCTGAGGACCTACAATGAGCAGTTCTTC. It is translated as CASSHLRTYNEQFF.

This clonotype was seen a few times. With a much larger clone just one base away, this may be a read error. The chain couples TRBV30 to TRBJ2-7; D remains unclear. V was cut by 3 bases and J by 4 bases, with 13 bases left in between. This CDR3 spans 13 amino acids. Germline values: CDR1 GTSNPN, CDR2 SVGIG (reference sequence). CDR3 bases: TGTGCCTGGAGGACCACACAGCCTTACGAGCAGTACTTC. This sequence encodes CAWRTTQPYEQYF.

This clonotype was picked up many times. The CDR3 reads CASSQEGASGDTQYF. The CDR3 nucleotides read TGCGCCAGCAGCCAAGAGGGGGCCTCTGGAGATACGCAGTATTTT. The V gene is TRBV4-3, the J gene TRBJ2-3; a possible D gene is TRBD1 (6 bases). The germline V gene has CDR1 LGHNA and CDR2 YSLEER. The CDR3 loop spans 15 amino acids. The V and J ends lost 0 bases and 5 bases respectively, with 12 bases between them.

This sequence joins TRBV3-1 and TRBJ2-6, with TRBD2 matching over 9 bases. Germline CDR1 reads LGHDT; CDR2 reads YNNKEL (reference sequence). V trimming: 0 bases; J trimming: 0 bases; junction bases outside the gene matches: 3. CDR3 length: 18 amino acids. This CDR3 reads CASSQESRGGSGANVLTF. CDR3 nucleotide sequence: TGTGCCAGCAGCCAAGAATCGCGGGGGGGCTCTGGGGCCAACGTCCTGACTTTC.

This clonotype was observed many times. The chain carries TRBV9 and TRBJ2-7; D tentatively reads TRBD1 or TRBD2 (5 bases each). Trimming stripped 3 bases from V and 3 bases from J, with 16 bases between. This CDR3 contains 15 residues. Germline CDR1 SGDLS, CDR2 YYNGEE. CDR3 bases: TGTGCCAGCAGCGCTGGGACCGGGCTTTTCTACGAGCAGTACTTC. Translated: CASSAGTGLFYEQYF.

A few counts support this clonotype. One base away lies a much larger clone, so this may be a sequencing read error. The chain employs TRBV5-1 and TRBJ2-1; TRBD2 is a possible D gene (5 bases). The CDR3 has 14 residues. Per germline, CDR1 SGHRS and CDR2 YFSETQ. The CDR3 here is CAGSFRGAYNEQFF. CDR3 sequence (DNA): TGCGCCGGCAGCTTCCGGGGTGCCTACAATGAGCAGTTCTTC.

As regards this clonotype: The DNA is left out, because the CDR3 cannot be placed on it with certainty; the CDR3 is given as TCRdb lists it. The CDR3 spells CASSVGPGGEAFF. The chain couples TRBV7-2 to TRBJ1-1; TRBD1, the D gene given by the table, was not confirmed from the DNA. The CDR3 is 13 amino acids in total, end residues counted. Germline V gene lookup returns CDR1 SGHTA and CDR2 FQGNSA.

Written as DNA, the CDR3 is TGTGCCAGCAGTTACTCGAAGGTACTAGCCGGTCAGCCCCAGCATTTT. Translating gives CASSYSKVLAGQPQHF. The chain combines TRBV6-5 with TRBJ1-5, with no clear D. The CDR3 is made up of 16 amino acids. The ends were cut back, 0 bases at V and 6 bases at J, with 15 bases in the middle. The germline gives CDR1 MNHEY, CDR2 SVGAGI.

The CDR3 DNA follows: TGTGCCATCAGTGAGCCTAGCGGCACAGATACGCAGTATTTT. This gives the protein CAISEPSGTDTQYF. The gene calls are TRBV10-3 and TRBJ2-3; weak D call: TRBD2 (6 bases). The CDR3 sequence is 14 residues long. Germline-derived CDR1 and CDR2 are ENHRY and SYGVKD. The germline V and J ends were trimmed by 2 bases and 1 base, with 7 bases remaining between them.

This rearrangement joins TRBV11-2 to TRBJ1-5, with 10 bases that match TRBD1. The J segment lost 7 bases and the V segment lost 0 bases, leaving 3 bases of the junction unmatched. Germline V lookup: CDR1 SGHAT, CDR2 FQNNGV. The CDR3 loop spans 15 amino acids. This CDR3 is CASSLDRTGGQPQHF. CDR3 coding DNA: TGTGCCAGCAGCTTAGACAGGACAGGGGGGCAGCCCCAGCATTTT.

The CDR3 spells CAIGWGQSSYEQYF. CDR3 DNA: TGTGCCATCGGCTGGGGACAGTCGTCCTACGAGCAGTACTTC. The chain is built from TRBV10-3 and TRBJ2-5, with TRBD1 matching over 7 bases. The J call is in doubt because the DNA end fits TRBJ2-7 better. The CDR3 spans 14 residues. Germline CDR1 and CDR2: ENHRY and SYGVKD.